This TCR beta chain was sequenced in a study of T cell responses to AZD1222 COVID-19 vaccine. Study background: Investigators merged groups given second doses at roughly 4 or roughly 12 weeks. Study outcomes and limitations: Baseline testing showed seropositivity in only 5 or 6 AZD1222 recipients. There were mostly white British donors and more females than males, and clonal diversity was possibly underestimated. The study found vaccine-associated CD4 TCRs spanning spike, dominant at 160-218 and 743-854.

The table lists this clone with a few counts. The antigen is undetermined. This CDR3 has 14 residues. With 3 bases removed from V and 2 bases from J, the gap between germline ends came to 9 bases. Germline V gene data show CDR1 as SGHTA and CDR2 as FQGNSA. Measured with immunoSEQ multiplex PCR; TCRdb has only the in-frame clones, and not every one. The profile covers approximately 100,000 clones, with about nine tenths appearing a single time and roughly 5.2% taken by the ten largest. The V and J genes are TRBV7-2 and TRBJ2-3; D is possibly TRBD2 (6 bases). The TCR sequence derives from an adult in good health. The input for sequencing was peripheral blood, taken on day 0 of AZD1222 vaccination. The CDR3: CASSFASATDTQYF. The CDR3 bases are TGTGCCAGCAGCTTTGCTAGCGCCACAGATACGCAGTATTTT.